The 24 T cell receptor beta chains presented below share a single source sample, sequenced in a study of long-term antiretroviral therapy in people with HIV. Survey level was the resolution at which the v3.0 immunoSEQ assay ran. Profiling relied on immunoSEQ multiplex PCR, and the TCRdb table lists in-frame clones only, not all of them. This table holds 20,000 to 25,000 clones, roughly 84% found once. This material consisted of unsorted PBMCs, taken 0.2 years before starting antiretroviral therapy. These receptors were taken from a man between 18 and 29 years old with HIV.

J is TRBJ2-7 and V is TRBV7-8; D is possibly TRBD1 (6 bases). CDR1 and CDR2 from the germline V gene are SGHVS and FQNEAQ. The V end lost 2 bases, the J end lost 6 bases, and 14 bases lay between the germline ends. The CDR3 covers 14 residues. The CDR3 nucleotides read TGTGCCAGCAGCTTAAGAGTAGGGGGTAGCGAGCAGTACTTC. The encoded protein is CASSLRVGGSEQYF.

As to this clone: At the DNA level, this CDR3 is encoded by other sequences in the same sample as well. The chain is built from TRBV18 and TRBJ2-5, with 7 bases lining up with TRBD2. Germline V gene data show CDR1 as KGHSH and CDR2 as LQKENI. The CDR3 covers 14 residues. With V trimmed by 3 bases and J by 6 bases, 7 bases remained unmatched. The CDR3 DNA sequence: TGTGCCAGCTCACCTTCCGGGGAGGGAAAGACCCAGTACTTC. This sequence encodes CASSPSGEGKTQYF.

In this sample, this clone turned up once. As DNA, the CDR3 is TGTGCCAGCAGTGAATCCCCGGGGTCGGGAGGTCAGCCCCAGCATTTT. This codes for CASSESPGSGGQPQHF. V usage is TRBV6-1 and J usage is TRBJ1-5; no firm D call. CDR1 MNHNS and CDR2 SASEGT come from the germline V gene. CDR3 length equals 16 residues. Trimming removed 2 bases from V and 6 bases from J, with 17 bases in between.

For the CDR3, the DNA is TGTGCCACCATGGATCTAGCGGAGGCGGGCTACGAGCAGTACTTC. It yields the protein CATMDLAEAGYEQYF. This rearrangement joins TRBV2 to TRBJ2-7, with 7 bases matching TRBD2. Per germline, CDR1 SNHLY and CDR2 FYNNEI. The junction had 15 bases not matched to a gene; V was cut back by 10 bases and J by 3 bases. The CDR3 is 15 residues long.

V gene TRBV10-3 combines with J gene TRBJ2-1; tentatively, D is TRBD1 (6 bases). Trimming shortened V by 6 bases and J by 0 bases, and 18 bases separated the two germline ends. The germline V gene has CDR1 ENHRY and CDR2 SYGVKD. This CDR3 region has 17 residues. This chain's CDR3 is CAISEGLGQLSYNEQFF. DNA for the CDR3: TGTGCCATCAGCGAAGGGCTAGGACAGCTCTCCTACAATGAGCAGTTCTTC.

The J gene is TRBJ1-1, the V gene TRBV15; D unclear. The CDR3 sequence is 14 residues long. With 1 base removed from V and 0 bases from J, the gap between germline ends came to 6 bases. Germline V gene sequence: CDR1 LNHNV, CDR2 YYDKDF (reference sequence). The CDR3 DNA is TGTGCCACCAGCAGAGCAGGATTGAACACTGAAGCTTTCTTT. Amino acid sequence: CATSRAGLNTEAFF.

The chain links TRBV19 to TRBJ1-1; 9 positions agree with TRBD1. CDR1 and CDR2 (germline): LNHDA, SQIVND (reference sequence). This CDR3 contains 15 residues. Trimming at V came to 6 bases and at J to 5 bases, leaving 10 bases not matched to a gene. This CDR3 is CASSGTRQGGTEAFF. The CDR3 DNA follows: TGTGCCAGTAGCGGGACCCGACAGGGGGGGACTGAAGCTTTCTTT.

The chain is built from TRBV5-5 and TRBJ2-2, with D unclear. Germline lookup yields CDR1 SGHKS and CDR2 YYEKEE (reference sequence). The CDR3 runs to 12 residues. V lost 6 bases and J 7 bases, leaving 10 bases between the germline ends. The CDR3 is CASMPKFGELFF. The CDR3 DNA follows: TGTGCCAGCATGCCGAAGTTCGGGGAGCTGTTTTTT.

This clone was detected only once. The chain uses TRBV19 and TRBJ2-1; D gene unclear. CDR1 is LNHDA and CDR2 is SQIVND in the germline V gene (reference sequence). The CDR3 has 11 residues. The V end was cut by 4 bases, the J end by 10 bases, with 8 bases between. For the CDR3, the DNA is TGTGCCAGTAGTAGATGGGCCGAGCAGTTCTTC. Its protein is CASSRWAEQFF.

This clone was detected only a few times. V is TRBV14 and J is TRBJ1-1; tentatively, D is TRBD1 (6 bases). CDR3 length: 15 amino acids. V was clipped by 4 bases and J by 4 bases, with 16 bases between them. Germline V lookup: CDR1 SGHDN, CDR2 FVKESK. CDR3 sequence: CASSLQGAVSTEAFF. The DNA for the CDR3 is TGTGCCAGCAGCCTACAGGGCGCCGTCTCCACTGAAGCTTTCTTT. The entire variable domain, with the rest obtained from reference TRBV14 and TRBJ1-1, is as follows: EAGVTQFPSHSVIEKGQTVTLRCDPISGHDNLYWYRRVMGKEIKFLLHFVKESKQDESGMPNNRFLAERTGGTYSTLKVQPAELEDSGVYFCASSLQGAVSTEAFFGQGTRLTVV.

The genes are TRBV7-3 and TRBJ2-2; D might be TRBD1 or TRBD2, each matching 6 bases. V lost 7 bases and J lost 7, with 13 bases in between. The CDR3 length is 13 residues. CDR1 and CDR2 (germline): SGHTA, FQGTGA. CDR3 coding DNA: TGTGCCAGCACCGAGGGGGGAAGCGGGGAGCTGTTTTTT. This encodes CASTEGGSGELFF.

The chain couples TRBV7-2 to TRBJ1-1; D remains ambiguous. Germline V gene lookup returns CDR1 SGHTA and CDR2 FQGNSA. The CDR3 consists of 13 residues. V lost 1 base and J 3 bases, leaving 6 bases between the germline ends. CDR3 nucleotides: TGTGCCAGCAGCTTAGTGCAGGACACTGAAGCTTTCTTT. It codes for CASSLVQDTEAFF.

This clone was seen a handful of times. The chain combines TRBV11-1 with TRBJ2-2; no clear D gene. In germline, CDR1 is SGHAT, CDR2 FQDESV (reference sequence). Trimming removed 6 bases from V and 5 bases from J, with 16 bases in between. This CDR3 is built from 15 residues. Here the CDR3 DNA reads TGTGCCAGCAGTTCCTTTTCGACAAAGACCGGGGAGCTGTTTTTT. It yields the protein CASSSFSTKTGELFF.

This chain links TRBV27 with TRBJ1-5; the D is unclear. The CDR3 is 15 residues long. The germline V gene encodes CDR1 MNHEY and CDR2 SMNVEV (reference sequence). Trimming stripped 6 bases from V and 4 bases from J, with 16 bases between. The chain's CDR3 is CASRPTSPTNQPQHF. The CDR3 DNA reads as TGTGCCAGCAGGCCCACGTCGCCCACTAATCAGCCCCAGCATTTT.

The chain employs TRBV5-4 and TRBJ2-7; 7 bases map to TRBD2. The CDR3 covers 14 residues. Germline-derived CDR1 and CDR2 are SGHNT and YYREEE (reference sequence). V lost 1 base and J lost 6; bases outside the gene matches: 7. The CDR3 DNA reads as TGTGCCAGCAGCTTGTGGGGGGGTGGTAGCGAGCAGTACTTC. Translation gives CASSLWGGGSEQYF.

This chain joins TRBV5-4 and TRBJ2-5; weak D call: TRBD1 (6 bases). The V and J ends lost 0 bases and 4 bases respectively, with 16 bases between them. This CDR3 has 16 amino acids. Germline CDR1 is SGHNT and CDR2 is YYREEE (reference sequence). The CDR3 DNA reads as TGTGCCAGCAGCTTGGTAGGTCAGGGGCGCGGAGAGACCCAGTACTTC. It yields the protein CASSLVGQGRGETQYF.

The CDR3 DNA is TGTGCCAGTAGTCCCCTAGCGGGAGGCAGCAATGAGCAGTTCTTC. Protein: CASSPLAGGSNEQFF. The chain uses TRBV19 and TRBJ2-1; 11 nucleotides line up with TRBD2. The CDR3 loop spans 15 amino acids. Germline V gene sequence: CDR1 LNHDA, CDR2 SQIVND (reference sequence). Trimming cost V 5 bases and J 6 bases; bases outside gene matches: 6. Complete variable domain (other parts from reference TRBV19 and TRBJ2-1): DGGITQSPKYLFRKEGQNVTLSCEQNLNHDAMYWYRQDPGQGLRLIYYSQIVNDFQKGDIAEGYSVSREKKESFPLTVTSAQKNPTAFYLCASSPLAGGSNEQFFGPGTRLTVL.

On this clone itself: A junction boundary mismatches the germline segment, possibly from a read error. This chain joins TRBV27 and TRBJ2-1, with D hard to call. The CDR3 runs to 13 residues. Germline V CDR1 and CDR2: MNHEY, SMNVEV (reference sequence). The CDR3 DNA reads TGTGCCAGCAAGAGTACTTCTCTCAATCAGCAGTTCTTC. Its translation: CASKSTSLNQQFF.

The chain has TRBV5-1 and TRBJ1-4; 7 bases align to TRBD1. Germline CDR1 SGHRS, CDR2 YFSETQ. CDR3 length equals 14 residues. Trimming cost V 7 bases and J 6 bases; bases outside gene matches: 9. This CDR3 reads CASSRDSRDEKLFF. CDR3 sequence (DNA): TGCGCCAGCTCCCGGGACAGCAGAGATGAAAAACTGTTTTTT.

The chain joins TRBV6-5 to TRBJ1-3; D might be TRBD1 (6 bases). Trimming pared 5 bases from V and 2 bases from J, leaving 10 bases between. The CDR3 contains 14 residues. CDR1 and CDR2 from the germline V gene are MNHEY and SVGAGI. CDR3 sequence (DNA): TGTGCCAGCAGTCCCAGGGGTACTGGAAACACCATATATTTT. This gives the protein CASSPRGTGNTIYF.

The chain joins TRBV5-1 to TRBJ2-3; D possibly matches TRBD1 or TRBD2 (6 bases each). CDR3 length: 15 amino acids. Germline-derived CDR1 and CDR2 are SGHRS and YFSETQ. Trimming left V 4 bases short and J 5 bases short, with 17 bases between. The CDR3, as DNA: TGCGCCAGCAGCCTGAGGGGGGTGCGCAGAGATACGCAGTATTTT. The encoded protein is CASSLRGVRRDTQYF.

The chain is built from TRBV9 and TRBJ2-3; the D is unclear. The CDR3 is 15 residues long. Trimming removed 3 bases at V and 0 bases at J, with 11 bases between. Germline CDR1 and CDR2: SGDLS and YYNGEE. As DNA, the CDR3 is TGTGCCAGCAGCGACGACGGTGCTAGCACAGATACGCAGTATTTT. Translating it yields CASSDDGASTDTQYF.

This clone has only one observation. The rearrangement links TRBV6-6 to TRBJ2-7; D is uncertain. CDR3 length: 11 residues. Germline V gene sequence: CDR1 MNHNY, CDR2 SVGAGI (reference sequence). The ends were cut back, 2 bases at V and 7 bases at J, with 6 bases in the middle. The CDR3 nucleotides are TGTGCCAGCAGTTACAGTCGTGAGCAGTACTTC. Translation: CASSYSREQYF.

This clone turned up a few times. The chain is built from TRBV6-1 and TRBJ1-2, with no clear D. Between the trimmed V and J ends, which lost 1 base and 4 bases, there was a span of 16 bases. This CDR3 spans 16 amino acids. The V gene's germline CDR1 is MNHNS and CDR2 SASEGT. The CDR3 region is CASSEVSPVTLYGYTF. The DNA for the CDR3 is TGTGCCAGCAGTGAAGTCAGCCCCGTCACCCTCTATGGCTACACCTTC.